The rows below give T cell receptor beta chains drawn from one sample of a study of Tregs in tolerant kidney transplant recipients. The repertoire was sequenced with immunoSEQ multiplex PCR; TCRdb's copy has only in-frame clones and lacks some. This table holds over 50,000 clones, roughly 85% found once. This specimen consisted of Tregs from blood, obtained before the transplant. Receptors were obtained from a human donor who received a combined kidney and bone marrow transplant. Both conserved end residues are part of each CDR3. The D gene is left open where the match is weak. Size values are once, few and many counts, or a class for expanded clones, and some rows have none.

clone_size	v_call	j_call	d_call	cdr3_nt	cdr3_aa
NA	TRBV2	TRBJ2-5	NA	TGTGCCAGCAAATCGAGCGCCCAAGAGACCCAGTACTTC	CASKSSAQETQYF
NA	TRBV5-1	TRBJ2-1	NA	TGCGCCAGCAGCTTTATAAACAATGAGCAGTTCTTC	CASSFINNEQFF
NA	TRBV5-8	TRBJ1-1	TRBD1	TGTGCCAGCAGCTTGGACAGGGGAGCTTTCTTT	CASSLDRGAFF
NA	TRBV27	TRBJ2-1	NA	TGTGCCAGCAGGGCGACAGGCCAGTCCTACAATGAGCAGTTCTTC	CASRATGQSYNEQFF
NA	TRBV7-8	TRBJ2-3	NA	TGTGCCAGCAGCCGAGAGACTAGCACAGATACGCAGTATTTT	CASSRETSTDTQYF
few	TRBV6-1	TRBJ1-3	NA	TGTGCCAGCGGGGCAGCGGGTGGAAACACCATATATTTT	CASGAAGGNTIYF
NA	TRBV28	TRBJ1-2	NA	TGTGCCAGCAGGGGTCCTGTCTATGGCTACACCTTC	CASRGPVYGYTF
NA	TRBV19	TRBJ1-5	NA	TGTGCCAGTTCTTTTGGATTTAGCAATCAGCCCCAGCATTTT	CASSFGFSNQPQHF
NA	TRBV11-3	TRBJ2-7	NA	TGTGCCAGCAGCTTAGGACAGTCCTACGAGCAGTACTTC	CASSLGQSYEQYF
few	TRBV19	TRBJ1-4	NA	TGTGCCAGTAGTACCACTTGGGGCGATGAAAAACTGTTTTTT	CASSTTWGDEKLFF
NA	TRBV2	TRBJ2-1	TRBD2	TGTGCCAGCACGGCGGGAGAGGGTGATGAGCAGTTCTTC	CASTAGEGDEQFF
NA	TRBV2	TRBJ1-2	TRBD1	TGTGCCAGCAGGCAGACAGGGGGTGGCTATGGCTACACCTTC	CASRQTGGGYGYTF
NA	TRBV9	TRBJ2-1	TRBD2	TGTGCCAGCAGCGTCGGGGGGGATTACAATGAGCAGTTCTTC	CASSVGGDYNEQFF
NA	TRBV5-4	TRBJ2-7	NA	TGTGCCAGCAGCTTGGGTGGGGTTAGCCACTACGAGCAGTACTTC	CASSLGGVSHYEQYF
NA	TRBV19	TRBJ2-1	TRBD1	TGTGCCAGTAGTATACCCCCAGGGGGCAATGAGCAGTTCTTC	CASSIPPGGNEQFF
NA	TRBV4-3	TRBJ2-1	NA	TGCGCCAGCAGCCAATACGGGACCCCTTCCTACAATGAGCAGTTCTTC	CASSQYGTPSYNEQFF
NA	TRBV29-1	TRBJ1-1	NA	TGCAGCGCTGGACAGACAATGAACACTGAAGCTTTCTTT	CSAGQTMNTEAFF
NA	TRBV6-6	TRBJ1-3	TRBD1	TGTGCCAGCAGTTACCCCCTAACAGGGGTTGGAAACACCATATATTTT	CASSYPLTGVGNTIYF
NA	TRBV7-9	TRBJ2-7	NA	TGTGCCAGCAGCTTAGGGGTGGACCCCTACGAGCAGTACTTC	CASSLGVDPYEQYF
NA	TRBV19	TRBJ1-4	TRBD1	TGTGCCAGTACCCCGGACAGGAGGAATGAAAAACTGTTTTTT	CASTPDRRNEKLFF
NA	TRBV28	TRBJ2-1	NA	TGTGCCAGCAGTTCCGCCGCGGGCGGATACAATGAGCAGTTCTTC	CASSSAAGGYNEQFF
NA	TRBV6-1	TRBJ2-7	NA	TGTGCCAGCAGTGTCACCTCCTACGAGCAGTACTTC	CASSVTSYEQYF
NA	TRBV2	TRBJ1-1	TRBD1	TGTGCCAGCAGGCTTGAAGGGGGCTGGAACACTGAAGCTTTCTTT	CASRLEGGWNTEAFF
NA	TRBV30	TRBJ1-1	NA	TGTGCCTGGAGTGTACGCAACACTGAAGCTTTCTTT	CAWSVRNTEAFF
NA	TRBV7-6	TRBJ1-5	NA	TGTGCCAGCAGCATCCCAGGGGATTTAAATCAGCCCCAGCATTTT	CASSIPGDLNQPQHF
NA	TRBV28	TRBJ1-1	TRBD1	TGTGCCAGCAGTGATCCGGGACAGGGTAGGCCTGAAGCTTTCTTT	CASSDPGQGRPEAFF
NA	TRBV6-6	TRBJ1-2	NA	TGTGCCAGCGGAGAGGGTGTTGGGGGCTACACCTTC	CASGEGVGGYTF
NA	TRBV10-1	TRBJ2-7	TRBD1	TGCGCCAGCAGTGAGTACAGGGGGAGCTCCTACGAGCAGTACTTC	CASSEYRGSSYEQYF
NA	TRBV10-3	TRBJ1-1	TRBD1	TGTGCCATCAGTGAGTCAGGACAGGGGAGGGCTGAAGCTTTCTTT	CAISESGQGRAEAFF
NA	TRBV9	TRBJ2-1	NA	TGTGCCAGCAGCGTAGCCCCCTACAATGAGCAGTTCTTC	CASSVAPYNEQFF
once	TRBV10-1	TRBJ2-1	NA	TGCGCCAGCCGAGACGGGGACAATGAGCAGTTCTTC	CASRDGDNEQFF
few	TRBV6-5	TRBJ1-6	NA	TGTGCCAGCAGTTACTCGGGGGGCTGGGGGGATTCACCCCTCCACTTT	CASSYSGGWGDSPLHF
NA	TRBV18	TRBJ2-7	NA	TGTGCCAGCTCACCCTCGGGCCCGCTCCCCCTCTACGAGCAGTACTTC	CASSPSGPLPLYEQYF
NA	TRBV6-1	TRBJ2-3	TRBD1	TGTGCCAGCAGTGGAGAAGGGGGCCTTAATACGCAGTATTTT	CASSGEGGLNTQYF
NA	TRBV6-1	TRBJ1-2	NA	TGTGCCTCCCTTAGGGGGGCGAACTATGGCTACACCTTC	CASLRGANYGYTF
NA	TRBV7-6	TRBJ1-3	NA	TGTGCCAGCAGCTTAGCGTTTTCCGGGCGGGTCTCTGGAAACACCATATATTTT	CASSLAFSGRVSGNTIYF
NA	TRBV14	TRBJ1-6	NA	TGTGCCAGCAGCCAATACCAGAAGGCCTATAATTCACCCCTCCACTTT	CASSQYQKAYNSPLHF
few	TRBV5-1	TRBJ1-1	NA	TGCGCCAGCAGCCACAAAATAGGGGGACGGGTGAACACTGAAGCTTTCTTT	CASSHKIGGRVNTEAFF
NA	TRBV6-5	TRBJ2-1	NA	TGTGCCAGCGCGAGCCCAAATACCTACAATGAGCAGTTCTTC	CASASPNTYNEQFF
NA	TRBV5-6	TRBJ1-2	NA	TGTGCCAGCAGCTACTTACCCCGGACCTATGGCTACACCTTC	CASSYLPRTYGYTF
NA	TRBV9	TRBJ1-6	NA	TGTGCCAGCAGCGGTGGGATGAATTCACCCCTCCACTTT	CASSGGMNSPLHF
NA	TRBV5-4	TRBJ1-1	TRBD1	TGTGCCAGCAGCCCTGGGACAGGGTCCCTGGGCACTGAAGCTTTCTTT	CASSPGTGSLGTEAFF
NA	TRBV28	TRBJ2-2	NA	TGTGCCAGCACATTGGGGAACACCGGGGAGCTGTTTTTT	CASTLGNTGELFF
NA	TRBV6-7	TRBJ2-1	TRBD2	TGTGCCAGCAGTTGGACGGAGGAGCGGGGGTATTACAATGAGCAGTTCTTC	CASSWTEERGYYNEQFF
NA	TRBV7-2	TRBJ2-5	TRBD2	TGTGCCAGCAGCTTCGGGTCCGGGGCGGGGGTCGAGACCCAGTACTTC	CASSFGSGAGVETQYF
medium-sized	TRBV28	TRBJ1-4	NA	TGTGCCAGCAGACCACAGGGCACGGGAGATGAAAAACTGTTTTTT	CASRPQGTGDEKLFF
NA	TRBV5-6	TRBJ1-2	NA	TGTGCCAGCAGCGCGGACGCTTATGGCTACACCTTC	CASSADAYGYTF
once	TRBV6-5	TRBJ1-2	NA	TGTGCCAGCAGTAGGCAGAGTAACTATGGCTACACCTTC	CASSRQSNYGYTF
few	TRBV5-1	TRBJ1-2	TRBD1	TGCGCCAGCAGCGACGGGACAGGGGGCGTAGGTGGCTACACCTTC	CASSDGTGGVGGYTF
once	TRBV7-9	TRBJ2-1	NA	TGTGCCAGCAGCTTAGCCCGGGCCCGAGGGCCGAACAATGAGCAGTTCTTC	CASSLARARGPNNEQFF
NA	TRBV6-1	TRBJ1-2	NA	TGTGCCAGCAGTCCTACAGGTTTTTTCTATGGCTACACCTTC	CASSPTGFFYGYTF
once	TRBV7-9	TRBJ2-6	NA	TGTGCCAGCAGCCCCGGGGGTCTCTCTGGGGCCAACGTCCTGACTTTC	CASSPGGLSGANVLTF
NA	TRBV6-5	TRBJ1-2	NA	TGTGCCAGCAGATCATCGGGGGGATATGGCTACACCTTC	CASRSSGGYGYTF
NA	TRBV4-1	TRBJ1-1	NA	TGCGCCAGCAGCCAAGATGGCAGGGGCCGGATGAACACTGAAGCTTTCTTT	CASSQDGRGRMNTEAFF
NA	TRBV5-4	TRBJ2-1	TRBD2	TGTGCCAGCAGCTTGAGGCTAGCGGGGGCCGGGGAGCAGTTCTTC	CASSLRLAGAGEQFF
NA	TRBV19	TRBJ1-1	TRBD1	TGTGCCAGTAGTACCGGGACAGGGCATGAAGCTTTCTTT	CASSTGTGHEAFF
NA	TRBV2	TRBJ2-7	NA	TGTGCCAGCAGTAATTCCCCCTACGAGCAGTACTTC	CASSNSPYEQYF
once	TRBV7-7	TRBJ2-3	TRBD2	TGTGCCAGCAGCCCCAGGACTAGCGGGAGGGTAAGCGGCACAGATACGCAGTATTTT	CASSPRTSGRVSGTDTQYF
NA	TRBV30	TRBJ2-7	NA	TGTGCCTGGACTCGAAAGGGACCAACATACGAGCAGTACTTC	CAWTRKGPTYEQYF